This TCR beta chain emerged from a study of T cells in Graves' hyperthyroidism and ophthalmopathy. The study, taken as a whole, reports: Most clonotypes expanded in the thyroid (above 0.001) were also present in blood.

Germline CDR1 is SGHRS and CDR2 is YFSETQ. V lost 1 base and J lost 0, with 11 bases in between. CDR3 size: 16 residues. Ten or more counts support this clonotype. Its antigen is not identified. TCR beta CDR3 regions were amplified from RNA transcripts. Using the HTBI primer set, a first-round RT-PCR was run on the TCR CDR3. MiXCR, applied by TCRdb to the multiplex PCR reads, yields one record per CDR3 protein. The sample has fewer than 500,000 distinct CDR3 sequences; about 13% are singletons. The V gene is TRBV5-1, the J gene TRBJ1-5; D gene uncertain. The sequenced material came from blood. The origin of this receptor is a man aged 25-45 years with Graves' hyperthyroidism that later progressed to Graves' ophthalmopathy. The CDR3 coding sequence is TGCGCCAGCAGCTTGCGCCCAGATAATAGCAATCAGCCCCAGCATTTT. Its protein product is CASSLRPDNSNQPQHF.